This T cell receptor (beta chain) derives from a study of blood T cells in healthy people across ages. General study points: Measured against age, TCR beta diversity per million T cells decreased in a roughly linear manner.

A second PCR, run for 7 to 11 cycles, used a sample-barcoded 5' primer plus a J-beta primer mix. Each cDNA molecule was tagged by a template-switch adaptor with 12 random nucleotides. TCRdb redid the calling of the 5' RACE reads with MiXCR, one entry per CDR3 protein. The repertoire holds hundreds of thousands of distinct CDR3 sequences, with around 50% as singletons. Of note for this clonotype: What it recognizes is unknown.

Each of the donors had around 9 milliliters of peripheral blood drawn into EDTA-treated Vacutainer tubes. Researchers report isolating at least 7 million PBMCs per sample. The CDR3 loop spans 15 amino acids. V lost 3 bases, J lost 1 base, and 6 bases stayed unmatched. Germline CDR1 and CDR2: SGHVS and FNYEAQ. This sequence was found in a man aged 35 to 55 in good health. Sequencing used blood. V gene TRBV7-6 combines with J gene TRBJ2-7, with 7 bases that match TRBD2. CDR3: CASSLSPSGSYEQYF. The CDR3 DNA reads as TGTGCCAGCAGCTTGTCGCCTAGCGGATCCTACGAGCAGTACTTC. Full variable domain (remainder filled in from reference TRBV7-6 and TRBJ2-7): GAGVSQSPRYKVTKRGQDVALRCDPISGHVSLYWYRQALGQGPEFLTYFNYEAQQDKSGLPNDRFSAERPEGSISTLTIQRTEQRDSAMYRCASSLSPSGSYEQYFGPGTRLTVT.